Below are 2 T cell receptor beta chains sequenced from a single sample in a study of beta chain features in type 1 diabetes. Study-level findings and limits: In every one of the four CD4+ subsets, TCRB CDR3s were moderately but significantly shorter in Type 1 diabetes patients.

The antigens these receptors bind are not known. All of the isolated RNA was reverse transcribed, so expressed TCRB transcripts were sequenced. Measured with immunoSEQ multiplex PCR; TCRdb has only the in-frame clones, and not every one. The table shows a few hundred thousand clones, with 16% occurring only once. Sequencing was done on a sample of naive CD4+ T cells from blood. The receptors stem from a man aged 25 to 40 with type 1 diabetes.

This clone was counted a few times. The rearrangement joins TRBV5-1 to TRBJ2-7; D might be TRBD2 (7 bases). Trimming removed 3 bases at V and 3 bases at J, with 16 bases between. Germline V gene sequence: CDR1 SGHRS, CDR2 YFSETQ. This CDR3 spans 15 amino acids. CDR3 amino acids: CASSSEGGRGYEQYF. The DNA for the CDR3 is TGCGCCAGCAGCTCCGAGGGGGGGAGAGGCTACGAGCAGTACTTC.

The genes are TRBV29-1 and TRBJ2-5, with TRBD1 identical over 8 bases. This CDR3 comprises 12 residues. Germline values: CDR1 SQVTM, CDR2 ANQGSEA. V shed 7 bases and J 4 bases; nucleotides not matched to a gene: 5. CDR3 amino acids: CSGATGVETQYF. The CDR3, as DNA: TGCAGCGGCGCGACAGGGGTAGAGACCCAGTACTTC.